This entry lists 19 T cell receptor beta chains sequenced from one sample in a study of blood T cell repertoires in COVID-19. Profiled with immunoSEQ multiplex PCR; TCRdb holds only in-frame clones, not every one. Of 110,000 to 150,000 clones listed, about four fifths are singletons. Source material: PBMCs or T cells enriched from blood (not recorded which). The receptors originated from a man between 35 and 55 years old with acute COVID-19.

This chain links TRBV10-1 with TRBJ2-1; D may be TRBD2 (5 bases). Looked up from germline, CDR1 is WNHNN and CDR2 is SYGVQD (reference sequence). V dropped 2 bases and J dropped 1 base, with 6 bases sitting between them. The CDR3 has 14 residues. DNA for the CDR3: TGCGCCAGCAGTGAGACGGGGTCCTACAATGAGCAGTTCTTC. Protein: CASSETGSYNEQFF.

The chain links TRBV5-1 to TRBJ1-5, with a tentative D call TRBD1 (5 bases). The CDR3 has 15 amino acids. V lost 3 bases to trimming and J lost 4 bases, with 14 bases between them. CDR1 and CDR2 (germline): SGHRS, YFSETQ. The CDR3 is CASSSSGGLNQPQHF. CDR3 nucleotides: TGCGCCAGCAGCTCCTCGGGGGGACTGAATCAGCCCCAGCATTTT.

This clone was observed a handful of times. The chain combines TRBV4-3 with TRBJ1-6; TRBD1 is a possible D gene (5 bases). Germline assignment: CDR1 LGHNA and CDR2 YSLEER. V shed 5 bases and J shed 6 bases, with 14 bases lying between them. This CDR3 contains 15 residues. DNA of the CDR3: TGCGCCAGCAGCTACGAACAGGAGATTAATTCACCCCTCCACTTT. It encodes CASSYEQEINSPLHF.

The table lists this clone with a count of one. The chain has TRBV28 and TRBJ1-4, with a weak D call TRBD1 (6 bases). From germline, CDR1 is MDHEN and CDR2 SYDVKM. The CDR3 contains 18 residues. The germline V and J ends were trimmed by 5 bases and 7 bases, with 26 bases remaining between them. DNA of the CDR3: TGTGCCAGCAGTGTAGGATCAAGTATACGGACAGTTTCTGAAAAACTGTTTTTT. It codes for CASSVGSSIRTVSEKLFF.

The V gene is TRBV4-3, the J gene TRBJ2-2; D might be TRBD2 (5 bases). CDR1 is LGHNA and CDR2 is YSLEER in the germline V gene. V was pared by 0 bases and J by 4 bases, with 12 bases between. The CDR3 contains 16 residues. CDR3 bases: TGCGCCAGCAGCCAAGAACTCCGGGAAGGCACCGGGGAGCTGTTTTTT. It translates to CASSQELREGTGELFF.

This clone appeared a few times. The chain joins TRBV5-4 to TRBJ2-1, with D possibly TRBD2 on 6 matching bases. This CDR3 comprises 16 residues. From germline, CDR1 is SGHNT and CDR2 YYREEE (reference sequence). The V end lost 3 bases, the J end lost 1 base, and 14 bases lay between the germline ends. The CDR3 loop reads CASSSGGTASYNEQFF. CDR3 DNA: TGTGCCAGCAGCTCAGGAGGGACGGCATCCTACAATGAGCAGTTCTTC.

The gene calls are TRBV18 and TRBJ2-1; 8 bases are shared with TRBD1. Germline V gene lookup returns CDR1 KGHSH and CDR2 LQKENI. This CDR3 region has 17 residues. Unmatched junction bases numbered 10, after V lost 6 bases and J lost 0 bases. For the CDR3, the DNA is TGTGCCAGCTCCCTTCTAGGACAGGGAAGCTCCTACAATGAGCAGTTCTTC. Encoded protein: CASSLLGQGSSYNEQFF.

The CDR3 nucleotides are TGTGCCAGCAGCCAAGATTTCGGGAGCGTCTCCTACGAGCAGTACTTC. This gives the protein CASSQDFGSVSYEQYF. The V gene is TRBV3-1 (or the pseudogene TRBV3-2), the J gene TRBJ2-7; tentative D call: TRBD2 (6 bases). Deletions cut 0 bases from V and 0 bases from J, with 12 bases between. Germline V gene sequence: CDR1 LGHDT, CDR2 YNNKEL (reference sequence). CDR3 length: 16 residues.

This rearrangement joins TRBV11-2 to TRBJ2-2, with D possibly matching TRBD1 (6 bases). This CDR3 has 14 amino acids. Germline V CDR1 and CDR2: SGHAT, FQNNGV. V shed 4 bases and J shed 4 bases, with 10 bases lying between them. CDR3 nucleotide sequence: TGTGCCAGCAGCTCCAAAGGGGGCACCGGGGAGCTGTTTTTT. It yields the protein CASSSKGGTGELFF.

This clone showed up just once. The chain joins TRBV9 to TRBJ1-6; the D gene is possibly TRBD1 (5 bases). Trimming took off 3 bases at V and 8 bases at J, with 18 bases between the two ends. CDR3 length: 16 amino acids. The germline CDR1 and CDR2 sequences are SGDLS and YYNGEE. DNA for the CDR3: TGTGCCAGCAGCGGCGGGACCCGAAACGTTGATTCACCCCTCCACTTT. Its protein product is CASSGGTRNVDSPLHF.

The rearrangement links TRBV7-2 to TRBJ2-5; D might be TRBD2 (5 bases). Germline V gene data show CDR1 as SGHTA and CDR2 as FQGNSA. Trimming stripped 6 bases from V and 4 bases from J, with 15 bases between. The CDR3 covers 14 residues. The CDR3 sequence is CASSPGAVRETQYF. For the CDR3, the DNA is TGTGCCAGCAGTCCCGGAGCGGTGCGAGAGACCCAGTACTTC.

The CDR3 is CASALQGYEQYF. CDR3 DNA: TGCGCCAGCGCCTTACAGGGGTACGAGCAGTACTTC. V usage is TRBV10-2 and J usage is TRBJ2-7, with 7 bases identical to TRBD1. V lost 8 bases, J lost 4 bases, and 5 bases stayed unmatched. The V gene's germline CDR1 is WSHSY and CDR2 SAAADI. This CDR3 contains 12 residues.

This clone has only a few counts. The rearrangement links TRBV19 to TRBJ2-1; 7 bases fit TRBD1. The germline V gene encodes CDR1 LNHDA and CDR2 SQIVND (reference sequence). After removal of 5 bases from V and 6 bases from J, the junction contained 10 bases not matched to a gene. CDR3 size: 15 residues. CDR3 DNA: TGTGCCAGTAGTCCACTGACCGGGACAGTCAATGAGCAGTTCTTC. Amino acids: CASSPLTGTVNEQFF.

This clone was seen a single time. The V call is TRBV7-2, the J call TRBJ1-1; possibly TRBD1 for D (6 bases). The germline V and J ends were trimmed by 7 bases and 4 bases, with 13 bases remaining between them. The V gene's germline CDR1 is SGHTA and CDR2 FQGNSA. The length of the CDR3 is 13 residues. Written as DNA, the CDR3 is TGTGCCAGCAAAGCAGGGGTGCCCACTGAAGCTTTCTTT. It translates to CASKAGVPTEAFF.

The chain is built from TRBV29-1 and TRBJ2-1; no reliable D call. Trimming took off 2 bases at V and 4 bases at J, with 6 bases between the two ends. Germline values: CDR1 SQVTM, CDR2 ANQGSEA. The CDR3 sequence is 12 residues long. CDR3 nucleotide sequence: TGCAGCGTTGAATCCAGGTACAATGAGCAGTTCTTC. Translation: CSVESRYNEQFF.

The chain employs TRBV10-1 and TRBJ2-4; 7 positions match TRBD2. The J segment lost 3 bases and the V segment lost 6 bases, leaving 11 bases of the junction unmatched. The germline CDR1 and CDR2 sequences are WNHNN and SYGVQD (reference sequence). The CDR3 consists of 16 residues. DNA of the CDR3: TGCGCCAGCAGCCCCGGGGGGTCGGTAATCAAAAACATTCAGTACTTC. Protein: CASSPGGSVIKNIQYF.

J is TRBJ1-2 and V is TRBV19, with TRBD1 identical over 12 bases. Germline lookup yields CDR1 LNHDA and CDR2 SQIVND (reference sequence). This CDR3 contains 18 residues. With 3 bases clipped from V and 4 bases from J, the junction kept 12 bases outside the gene matches. The CDR3 coding sequence is TGTGCCAGTAGTATCGGGACAGGGGGCGCGAAGATGATCTATGGCTACACCTTC. Its protein is CASSIGTGGAKMIYGYTF.

The V and J genes are TRBV9 and TRBJ1-6, with 7 bases that match TRBD1. V gave up 5 bases and J gave up 7 bases; unmatched junction bases: 6. Looked up from germline, CDR1 is SGDLS and CDR2 is YYNGEE. CDR3 size: 14 residues. The CDR3 coding sequence is TGTGCCAGCAGTGAAGGGGGCAGGAATTCACCCCTCCACTTT. Amino acid sequence: CASSEGGRNSPLHF.

The chain combines TRBV7-2 with TRBJ2-3; TRBD2 matches 11 bases. The CDR3 spans 17 residues. CDR1 SGHTA and CDR2 FQGNSA come from the germline V gene. V was pared by 5 bases and J by 2 bases, with 9 bases of the junction left unmatched. CDR3 region: CASSTRLAGQNTDTQYF. DNA for the CDR3: TGTGCCAGCAGCACCCGACTAGCGGGGCAAAACACAGATACGCAGTATTTT.